Here is one TCR beta chain with its context. Its antigen remains unidentified. The data derive from a study of cytomegalovirus exposure and HLA in healthy donors. Vbeta (60) and Jbeta (13) primers were used in the PCR. Data came from immunoSEQ multiplex PCR; TCRdb stores just in-frame clones and leaves some out. The data contain about 200,000 clones, 80% to 85% of them singletons. Points from the study as a whole: Across donors, sequencing depth was assumed by presence/absence analyses to be roughly uniform.

The specimen sequenced was PBMCs. The receptor comes from a woman aged 40-49 years in good health and CMV-seronegative.

The CDR3 nucleotides read TGTGCCAGCAGCCCCTGGTTAGCGGGAGCCTACAATGAGCAGTTCTTC. Amino acids: CASSPWLAGAYNEQFF. The V call is TRBV9, the J call TRBJ2-1; 9 nucleotides match TRBD2. Per the germline V gene, CDR1 is SGDLS and CDR2 is YYNGEE. Trimming cost V 4 bases and J 2 bases; bases outside gene matches: 7. This CDR3 spans 16 amino acids.